The T cell receptor (beta chain) under discussion was sequenced for a study of monozygotic twins with inflammatory bowel disease. A remark on this clonotype: No antigen is known for it.

Study conclusions and caveats: Patients with IBD had less TCRbeta diversity (inverse Simpson) than their healthy co-twins.

TCRdb reprocessed the 5' RACE reads, keeping one entry per CDR3 protein, no DNA. The table for this sample gives roughly 200,000 distinct CDR3 sequences. Looked up from germline, CDR1 is KGHDR and CDR2 is SFDVKD. The CDR3 length is 16 residues. The specimen was blood. The TCR comes from a human donor with ulcerative colitis or Crohn's disease, or a healthy co-twin of an affected twin (not recorded which). The rearrangement links TRBV24-1 to TRBJ2-1; no DNA is available, so the TRBD2 call from TCRdb remains unchecked. CDR3 sequence reads: CATSDFGTSGRNEQYF.